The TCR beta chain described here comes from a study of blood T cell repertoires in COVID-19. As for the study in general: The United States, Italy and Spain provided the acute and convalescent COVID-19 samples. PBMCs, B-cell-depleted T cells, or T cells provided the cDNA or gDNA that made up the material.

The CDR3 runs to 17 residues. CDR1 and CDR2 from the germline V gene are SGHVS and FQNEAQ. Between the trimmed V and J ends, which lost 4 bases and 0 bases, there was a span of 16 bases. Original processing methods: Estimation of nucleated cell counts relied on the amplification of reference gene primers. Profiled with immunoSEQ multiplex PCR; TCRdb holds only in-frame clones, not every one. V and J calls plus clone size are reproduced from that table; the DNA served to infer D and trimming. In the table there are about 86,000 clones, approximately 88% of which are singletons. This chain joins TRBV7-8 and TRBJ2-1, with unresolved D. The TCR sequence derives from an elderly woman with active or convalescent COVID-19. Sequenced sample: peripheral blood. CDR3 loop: CASSSPQAMSSYNEQFF. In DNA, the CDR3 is TGTGCCAGCAGCTCCCCCCAGGCGATGAGCTCCTACAATGAGCAGTTCTTC.